Listed here are 27 T cell receptor beta chains from one sample, sequenced in a study of PD-1 blockade in mismatch repair-deficient tumors. TCRdb's table, derived via immunoSEQ multiplex PCR, lists solely in-frame clones and lacks some. The sample shows 95,000 to 150,000 clones, 70% to 90% of them seen only once. The sequenced sample was peripheral blood, obtained 44 weeks after starting pembrolizumab. The source is an adult with mismatch repair-deficient cancer.

This chain joins TRBV7-2 and TRBJ1-2; maybe TRBD1 (6 bases). The CDR3 runs 14 residues. Trimming stripped 1 base from V and 3 bases from J, with 9 bases between. Germline V lookup: CDR1 SGHTA, CDR2 FQGNSA. This chain's CDR3 is CASSLVRTDYGYTF. CDR3 DNA: TGTGCCAGCAGCTTAGTCCGGACAGACTATGGCTACACCTTC.

This clone was detected only once. The CDR3 DNA sequence: TGTGCCAGCATTGAGACAGGGGCATACACTGAAGCTTTCTTT. Translating gives CASIETGAYTEAFF. The genes are TRBV6-5 and TRBJ1-1; 8 positions match TRBD1. CDR3 length: 14 residues. Looked up from germline, CDR1 is MNHEY and CDR2 is SVGAGI. J lost 3 bases, V lost 7 bases, and 7 bases had no gene match.

The chain joins TRBV4-2 to TRBJ2-4; the D gene is possibly TRBD1 (6 bases). Germline V gene sequence: CDR1 LGHNA, CDR2 YNFKEQ. The CDR3 has 15 amino acids. The V end was cut by 0 bases, the J end by 8 bases, with 14 bases between. The DNA for the CDR3 is TGTGCCAGCAGCCAAGAAACCCGGGCAGGGGACATTCAGTACTTC. Amino acids: CASSQETRAGDIQYF.

A few counts support this clone. The CDR3 DNA follows: TGCGCCAGCAGCCAAGTGGGACAGCTAGGCACTGAAGCTTTCTTT. Protein product: CASSQVGQLGTEAFF. The V and J genes are TRBV4-1 and TRBJ1-1, with 7 bases matching TRBD1. V gave up 1 base and J gave up 4 bases; unmatched junction bases: 6. Germline loops: CDR1 MGHRA, CDR2 YSYEKL. The length of the CDR3 is 15 residues.

This clone showed up just a few times. The rearrangement joins TRBV4-3 to TRBJ1-2, with D perhaps matching TRBD1 (6 bases). The V end lost 0 bases, the J end lost 5 bases, and 10 bases lay between the germline ends. This CDR3 is 14 amino acids long. In germline, CDR1 is LGHNA, CDR2 YSLEER. The DNA of the CDR3 is TGCGCCAGCAGCCAAGATCGACAGGCGTATGGCTACACCTTC. Protein product: CASSQDRQAYGYTF.

V usage is TRBV19 and J usage is TRBJ2-7; D could derive from TRBD1 or TRBD2 (6 bases each). The CDR3 totals 13 residues. Trimming took 3 bases from V and 9 from J, leaving 15 bases between them. Germline loops: CDR1 LNHDA, CDR2 SQIVND (reference sequence). This CDR3 is CASSIGTGRGQYF. As DNA, the CDR3 is TGTGCCAGTAGTATCGGAACAGGGCGGGGGCAGTACTTC.

The rearrangement links TRBV13 to TRBJ1-1; 8 bases fit TRBD1. The germline gives CDR1 PRHDT, CDR2 FYEKMQ (reference sequence). Trimming took 5 bases from V and 1 from J; bases not matched to a gene: 6. The CDR3 has 15 amino acids. This CDR3 is CASSPTGEGNTEAFF. The CDR3 DNA reads TGTGCCAGCAGCCCGACAGGGGAAGGGAACACTGAAGCTTTCTTT.

The rearrangement joins TRBV6-1 to TRBJ2-7, with 9 bases matching TRBD1. This CDR3 region has 15 residues. V shed 5 bases, J shed 3 bases, and the junction held 8 bases outside the gene matches. CDR1 MNHNS and CDR2 SASEGT come from the germline V gene. CDR3 nucleotide sequence: TGTGCCAGCAGTTTCTATGCGGACAGGGGCTACGAGCAGTACTTC. Protein sequence: CASSFYADRGYEQYF.

This chain joins TRBV29-1 and TRBJ2-1; D not certain. The CDR3 is 15 residues long. Germline V gene lookup returns CDR1 SQVTM and CDR2 ANQGSEA. V lost 3 bases to trimming and J lost 0 bases, with 12 bases between them. CDR3 loop: CSVEGSRNSYNEQFF. Here the CDR3 DNA reads TGCAGCGTTGAGGGATCCCGTAACTCCTACAATGAGCAGTTCTTC.

The chain couples TRBV15 to TRBJ2-1; D may match TRBD1 or TRBD2 (5 bases each). Germline V lookup: CDR1 LNHNV, CDR2 YYDKDF (reference sequence). The CDR3 extends over 16 amino acids. The V end was cut by 0 bases, the J end by 5 bases, with 14 bases between. CDR3 sequence reads: CATSRDKWDHDNEQFF. CDR3 DNA sequence: TGTGCCACCAGCAGAGATAAATGGGACCACGACAATGAGCAGTTCTTC. Full variable domain (remainder filled in from reference TRBV15 and TRBJ2-1): DAMVIQNPRYQVTQFGKPVTLSCSQTLNHNVMYWYQQKSSQAPKLLFHYYDKDFNNEADTPDNFQSRRPNTSFCFLDIRSPGLGDTAMYLCATSRDKWDHDNEQFFGPGTRLTVL.

The chain couples TRBV5-4 to TRBJ1-2; a weak D match, TRBD1 (6 bases). Per the germline V gene, CDR1 is SGHNT and CDR2 is YYREEE (reference sequence). The ends were cut back, 4 bases at V and 2 bases at J, with 12 bases in the middle. The CDR3 has 14 residues. CDR3 protein: CASSDPGENYGYTF. For the CDR3, the DNA is TGTGCCAGCAGCGATCCAGGGGAAAACTATGGCTACACCTTC.

The chain combines TRBV7-2 with TRBJ2-7, with 8 bases identical to TRBD2. Trimming removed 2 bases from V and 2 bases from J; junction bases left unmatched: 8. Germline V gene data show CDR1 as SGHTA and CDR2 as FQGNSA. The CDR3 extends over 16 amino acids. Written as DNA, the CDR3 is TGTGCCAGCAGCTTATCGGGAGTAGCGGGAACCTACGAGCAGTACTTC. Translating gives CASSLSGVAGTYEQYF.

The V call is TRBV5-1, the J call TRBJ2-2; maybe TRBD1 (5 bases). The V gene's germline CDR1 is SGHRS and CDR2 YFSETQ. This CDR3 contains 15 residues. V dropped 4 bases and J dropped 5 bases, with 15 bases sitting between them. The CDR3 DNA reads as TGCGCCAGCAGCCCCAGGGCTAGTAGGACCGGGGAGCTGTTTTTT. Amino acids: CASSPRASRTGELFF.

By frequency in the sample, this clone is medium-sized. This chain connects TRBV6-5 to TRBJ2-7; tentatively, D is TRBD1 (6 bases). CDR3 length: 15 residues. Between the trimmed V and J ends, which lost 4 bases and 1 base, there was a span of 14 bases. The germline V gene has CDR1 MNHEY and CDR2 SVGAGI. The CDR3 bases are TGTGCCAGCAGTTCAAGCCACAGGGAGTCCTACGAGCAGTACTTC. It is translated as CASSSSHRESYEQYF.

The chain is built from TRBV19 and TRBJ1-4, with D perhaps TRBD1 (5 bases). The CDR3 totals 14 residues. CDR1 and CDR2 (germline): LNHDA, SQIVND (reference sequence). V was trimmed by 1 base and J by 5 bases, leaving 8 bases between them. The CDR3 is CASSIGGENEKLFF. In DNA form, the CDR3 reads TGTGCCAGTAGTATAGGGGGCGAAAATGAAAAACTGTTTTTT.

The chain is built from TRBV9 and TRBJ2-4; either TRBD1 or TRBD2 may fit D (5 bases each). V lost 4 bases, J lost 0 bases, and 14 bases lay in between. The CDR3 covers 16 residues. Per the germline V gene, CDR1 is SGDLS and CDR2 is YYNGEE. The CDR3 sequence is CASSPRGDLAKNIQYF. For the CDR3, the DNA is TGTGCCAGCAGCCCCCGAGGGGACCTAGCCAAAAACATTCAGTACTTC.

The rearrangement links TRBV7-6 to TRBJ2-7; TRBD2 aligns across 8 bases. The ends lost 8 bases at V and 2 bases at J; junction bases unmatched: 5. Germline loops: CDR1 SGHVS, CDR2 FNYEAQ. The CDR3 is 13 amino acids. The CDR3 region is CASSRGGPYEQYF. The CDR3 DNA reads TGTGCCAGCTCCCGGGGGGGGCCCTACGAGCAGTACTTC.

V gene TRBV25-1 combines with J gene TRBJ2-2; D is uncertain. V was shortened by 1 base and J by 3 bases, with 9 bases between the two germline ends. Germline V gene data show CDR1 as MGHDK and CDR2 as SYGVNS. The CDR3 spans 15 residues. CDR3 nucleotide sequence: TGTGCCAGCAGTGAATTGGGGTGGGACACCGGGGAGCTGTTTTTT. It translates to CASSELGWDTGELFF.

CDR3 nucleotide sequence: TGTGCCAGCAGCCCCGGTGAGGGAGCGATCAGGGAGACCCAGTACTTC. It yields the protein CASSPGEGAIRETQYF. V gene TRBV4-2 combines with J gene TRBJ2-5; weak D call: TRBD2 (5 bases). Per the germline V gene, CDR1 is LGHNA and CDR2 is YNFKEQ. Trimming took off 4 bases at V and 5 bases at J, with 20 bases between the two ends. The CDR3 spans 16 residues.

This clone was detected only a few times. J is TRBJ1-1 and V is TRBV6-5, with D possibly matching TRBD1 (5 bases). This CDR3 contains 13 residues. Trimming stripped 6 bases from V and 6 bases from J, with 14 bases between. Germline loops: CDR1 MNHEY, CDR2 SVGAGI. The CDR3 sequence: CASRKAGDAEAFF. The DNA for the CDR3 is TGTGCCAGCAGAAAAGCGGGGGACGCTGAAGCTTTCTTT.

The CDR3 DNA reads as TGTGCCAATAATCCGGGACAGGGGAGGCAGCCCCAGCATTTT. It codes for CANNPGQGRQPQHF. This chain uses TRBV19 with TRBJ1-5; 10 bases agree with TRBD1. Germline V gene data show CDR1 as LNHDA and CDR2 as SQIVND (reference sequence). The trim removed 10 bases at V and 7 bases at J, leaving 10 bases unmatched. The CDR3 contains 14 residues.

The rearrangement uses TRBV27 and TRBJ2-1; the D gene could be TRBD1 or TRBD2 (5 bases each). Germline CDR1 reads MNHEY; CDR2 reads SMNVEV (reference sequence). V shed 6 bases and J shed 6 bases, with 18 bases lying between them. There are 15 residues in the CDR3. CDR3 DNA: TGTGCCAGCAGCAAACCGGGACCAACCTTCAATGAGCAGTTCTTC. Its translation: CASSKPGPTFNEQFF.

This rearrangement joins TRBV7-9 to TRBJ2-1; D gene ambiguous. The V and J ends lost 5 bases and 4 bases respectively, with 12 bases between them. CDR1 SEHNR and CDR2 FQNEAQ come from the germline V gene (reference sequence). CDR3 length equals 14 residues. The CDR3 DNA follows: TGTGCCAGCAGCCCCGTCCAGGTTTACAATGAGCAGTTCTTC. It yields the protein CASSPVQVYNEQFF.

The gene calls are TRBV4-1 and TRBJ2-5, with D unresolved. CDR3 size: 14 residues. Trimming stripped 1 base from V and 4 bases from J, with 10 bases between. Looked up from germline, CDR1 is MGHRA and CDR2 is YSYEKL. The CDR3 coding sequence is TGCGCCAGCAGCCAAGTAATTCGGAGAGAGACCCAGTACTTC. Its translation is CASSQVIRRETQYF.

The CDR3: CASSYGQGVYEQYF. The CDR3 region has the DNA TGTGCCAGCAGTTACGGACAGGGAGTCTACGAGCAGTACTTC. The gene calls are TRBV6-6 and TRBJ2-7; 8 nucleotides match TRBD1. V dropped 2 bases and J dropped 3; count of bases not matched to a gene: 3. The germline gives CDR1 MNHNY, CDR2 SVGAGI (reference sequence). The CDR3 runs to 14 residues.

The chain uses TRBV28 and TRBJ1-5; tentative D call: TRBD1 (5 bases). Germline V gives CDR1 MDHEN, CDR2 SYDVKM. Trimming removed 3 bases from V and 3 bases from J, with 12 bases in between. The CDR3 spans 15 residues. CDR3 in amino acids: CASSFVSRVNQPQHF. In nucleotides, the CDR3 is TGTGCCAGCAGTTTTGTATCCAGGGTCAATCAGCCCCAGCATTTT.

The rearrangement joins TRBV29-1 to TRBJ2-5; tentatively, D is TRBD1 (5 bases). The germline V and J ends were trimmed by 4 bases and 1 base, with 10 bases remaining between them. Looked up from germline, CDR1 is SQVTM and CDR2 is ANQGSEA. CDR3 length: 13 residues. CDR3 sequence reads: CSVGKTVQETQYF. CDR3 DNA: TGCAGCGTTGGAAAGACAGTCCAAGAGACCCAGTACTTC.